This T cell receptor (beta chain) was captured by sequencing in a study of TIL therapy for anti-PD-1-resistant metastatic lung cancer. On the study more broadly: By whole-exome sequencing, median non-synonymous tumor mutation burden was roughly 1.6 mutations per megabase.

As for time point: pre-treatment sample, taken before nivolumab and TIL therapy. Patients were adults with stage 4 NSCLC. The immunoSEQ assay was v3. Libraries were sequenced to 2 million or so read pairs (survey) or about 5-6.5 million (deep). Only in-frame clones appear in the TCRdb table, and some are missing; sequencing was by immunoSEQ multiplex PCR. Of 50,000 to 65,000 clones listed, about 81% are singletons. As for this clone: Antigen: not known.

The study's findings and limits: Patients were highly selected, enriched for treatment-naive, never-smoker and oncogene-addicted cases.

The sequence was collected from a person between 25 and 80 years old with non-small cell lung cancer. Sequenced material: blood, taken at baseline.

The CDR3 is CSVDRTARTDTQYF. The DNA of the CDR3 is TGCAGCGTTGATCGGACAGCCCGCACAGATACGCAGTATTTT. The chain is built from TRBV29-1 and TRBJ2-3, with D possibly being TRBD1 (6 bases). Germline loops: CDR1 SQVTM, CDR2 ANQGSEA. CDR3 length: 14 residues. The ends were cut back, 3 bases at V and 1 base at J, with 11 bases in the middle.